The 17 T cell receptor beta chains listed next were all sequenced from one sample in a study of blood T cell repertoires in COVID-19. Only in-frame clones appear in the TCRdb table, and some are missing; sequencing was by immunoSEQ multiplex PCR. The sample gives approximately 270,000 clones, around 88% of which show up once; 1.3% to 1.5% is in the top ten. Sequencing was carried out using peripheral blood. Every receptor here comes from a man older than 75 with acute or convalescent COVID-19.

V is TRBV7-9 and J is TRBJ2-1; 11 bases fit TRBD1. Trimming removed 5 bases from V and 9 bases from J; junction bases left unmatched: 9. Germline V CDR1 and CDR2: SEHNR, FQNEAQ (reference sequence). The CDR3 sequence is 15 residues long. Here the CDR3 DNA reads TGTGCCAGCAGCGTACGGGACAGGGGGTCCGGTGAGCAGTTCTTC. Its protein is CASSVRDRGSGEQFF.

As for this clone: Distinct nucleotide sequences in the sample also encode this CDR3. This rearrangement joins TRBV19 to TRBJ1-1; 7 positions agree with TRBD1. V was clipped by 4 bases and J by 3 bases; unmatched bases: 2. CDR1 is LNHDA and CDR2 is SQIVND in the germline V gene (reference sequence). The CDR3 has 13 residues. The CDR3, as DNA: TGTGCCAGTAGTACAACAGGGGACACTGAAGCTTTCTTT. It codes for CASSTTGDTEAFF.

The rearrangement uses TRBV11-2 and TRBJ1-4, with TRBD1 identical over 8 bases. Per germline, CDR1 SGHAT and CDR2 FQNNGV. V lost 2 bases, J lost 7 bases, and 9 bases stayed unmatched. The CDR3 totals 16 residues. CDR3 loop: CASSLSTGGEGEKLFF. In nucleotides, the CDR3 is TGTGCCAGCAGCTTATCAACAGGGGGAGAGGGTGAAAAACTGTTTTTT.

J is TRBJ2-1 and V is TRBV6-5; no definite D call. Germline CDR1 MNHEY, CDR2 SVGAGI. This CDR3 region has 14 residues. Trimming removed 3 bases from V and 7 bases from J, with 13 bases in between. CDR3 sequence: CASSYRSASNEQFF. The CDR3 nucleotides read TGTGCCAGCAGTTATCGCAGCGCCTCTAATGAGCAGTTCTTC.

The CDR3 here is CASSFWGRAKVEQFF. CDR3 coding DNA: TGTGCCAGCAGTTTTTGGGGGAGGGCAAAGGTTGAGCAGTTCTTC. The V gene is TRBV27, the J gene TRBJ2-1; 7 bases align to TRBD2. The CDR3 spans 15 residues. The ends lost 3 bases at V and 9 bases at J; junction bases unmatched: 11. Germline CDR1 and CDR2: MNHEY and SMNVEV (reference sequence).

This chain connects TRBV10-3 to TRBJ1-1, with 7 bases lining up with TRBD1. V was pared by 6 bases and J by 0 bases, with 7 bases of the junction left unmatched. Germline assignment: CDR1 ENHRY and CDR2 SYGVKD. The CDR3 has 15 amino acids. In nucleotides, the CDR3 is TGTGCCATCAGGGGGACAGTGGAAATGAACACTGAAGCTTTCTTT. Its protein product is CAIRGTVEMNTEAFF.

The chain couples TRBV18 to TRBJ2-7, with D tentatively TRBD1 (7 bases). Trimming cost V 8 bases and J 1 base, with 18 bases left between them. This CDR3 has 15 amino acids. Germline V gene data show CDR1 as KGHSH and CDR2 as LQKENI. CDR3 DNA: TGTGCCAGCAACTTAAACGGGGGACAGTCCTACGAGCAGTACTTC. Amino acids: CASNLNGGQSYEQYF. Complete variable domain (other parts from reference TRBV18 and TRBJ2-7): NAGVMQNPRHLVRRRGQEARLRCSPMKGHSHVYWYRQLPEEGLKFMVYLQKENIIDESGMPKERFSAEFPKEGPSILRIQQVVRGDSAAYFCASNLNGGQSYEQYFGPGTRLTVT.

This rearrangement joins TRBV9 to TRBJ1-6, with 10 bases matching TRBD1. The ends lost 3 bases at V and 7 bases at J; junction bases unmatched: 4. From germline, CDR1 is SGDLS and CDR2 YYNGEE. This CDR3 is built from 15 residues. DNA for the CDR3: TGTGCCAGCAGCGCGGTGGGACAGGGGAATTCACCCCTCCACTTT. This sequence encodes CASSAVGQGNSPLHF.

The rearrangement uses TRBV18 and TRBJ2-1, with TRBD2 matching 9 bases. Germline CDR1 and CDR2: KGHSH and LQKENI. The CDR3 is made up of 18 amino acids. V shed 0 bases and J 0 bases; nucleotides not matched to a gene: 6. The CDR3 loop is CASSPPSGRGSSYNEQFF. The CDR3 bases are TGTGCCAGCTCACCACCTAGCGGGAGAGGGAGCTCCTACAATGAGCAGTTCTTC.

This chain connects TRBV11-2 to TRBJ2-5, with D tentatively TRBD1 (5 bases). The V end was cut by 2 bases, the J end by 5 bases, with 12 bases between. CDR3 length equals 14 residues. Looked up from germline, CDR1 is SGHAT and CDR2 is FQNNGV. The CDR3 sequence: CASSLWQGGETQYF. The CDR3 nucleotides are TGTGCCAGCAGCTTATGGCAGGGTGGTGAGACCCAGTACTTC.

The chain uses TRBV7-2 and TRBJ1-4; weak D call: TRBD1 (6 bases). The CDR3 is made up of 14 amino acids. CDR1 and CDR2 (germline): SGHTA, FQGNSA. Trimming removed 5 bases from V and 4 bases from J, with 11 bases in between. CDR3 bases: TGTGCCAGCAGCCCGGGACACCGTAATGAAAAACTGTTTTTT. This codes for CASSPGHRNEKLFF.

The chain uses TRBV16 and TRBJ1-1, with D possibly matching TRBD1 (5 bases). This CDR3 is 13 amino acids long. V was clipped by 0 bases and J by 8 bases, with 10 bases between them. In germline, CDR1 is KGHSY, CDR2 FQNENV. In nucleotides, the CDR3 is TGTGCCAGCAGCCAATCACAGGTCGGCGAAGCTTTCTTT. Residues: CASSQSQVGEAFF.

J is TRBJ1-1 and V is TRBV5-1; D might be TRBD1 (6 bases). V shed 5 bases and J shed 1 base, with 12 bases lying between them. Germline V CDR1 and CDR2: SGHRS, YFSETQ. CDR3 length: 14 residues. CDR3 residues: CASRLLDRNTEAFF. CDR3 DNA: TGCGCCAGCAGGCTCTTGGACAGGAACACTGAAGCTTTCTTT.

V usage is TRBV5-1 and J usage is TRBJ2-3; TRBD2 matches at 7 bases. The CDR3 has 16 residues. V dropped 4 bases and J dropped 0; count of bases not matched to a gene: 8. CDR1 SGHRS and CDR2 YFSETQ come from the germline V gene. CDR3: CASSPGLVGSTDTQYF. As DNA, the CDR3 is TGCGCCAGCAGCCCCGGACTAGTAGGGAGCACAGATACGCAGTATTTT.

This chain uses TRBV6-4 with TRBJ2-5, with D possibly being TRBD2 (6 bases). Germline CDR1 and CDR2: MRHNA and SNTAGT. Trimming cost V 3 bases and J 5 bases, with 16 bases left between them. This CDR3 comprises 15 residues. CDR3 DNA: TGTGCCAGCAGTGAAAGTGTTACTAGCACCGAGACCCAGTACTTC. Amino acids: CASSESVTSTETQYF.

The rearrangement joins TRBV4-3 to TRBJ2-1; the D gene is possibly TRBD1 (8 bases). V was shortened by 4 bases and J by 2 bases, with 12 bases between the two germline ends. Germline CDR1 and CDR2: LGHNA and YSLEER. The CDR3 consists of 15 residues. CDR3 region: CASSPTGGAYNEQFF. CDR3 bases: TGCGCCAGCAGCCCCACAGGGGGGGCCTACAATGAGCAGTTCTTC.

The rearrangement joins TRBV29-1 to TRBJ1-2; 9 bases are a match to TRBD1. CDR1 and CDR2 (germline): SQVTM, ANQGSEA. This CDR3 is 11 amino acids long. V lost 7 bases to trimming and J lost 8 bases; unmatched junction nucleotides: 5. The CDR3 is CSAWTGDGYTF. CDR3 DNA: TGCAGCGCCTGGACAGGGGACGGCTACACCTTC.